The entry that follows covers one T cell receptor beta chain sequence. Its antigen remains unidentified. Base qualities are not at hand, and no much larger clone is one base apart. The CDR3 runs 16 amino acids, cysteine and phenylalanine included. Left in the record is the CDR3 DNA by itself, 48 bases read in frame from the first base. This sample was taken from a study of blood T cell repertoires in COVID-19 (dated by TCRdb to 2019 to 2021). Some background on the complete study: Samples covering the acute and convalescent phases of COVID-19 were provided by collaborators in the United States, Italy and Spain. The prospective study material was composed of cDNA or gDNA derived from T cells, B-cell-depleted T cells, or PBMCs. Subjects who had been exposed to COVID-19, were actively infected with it, or had recovered from it provided the deeply sampled blood TCRbeta repertoires that made up the dataset. The repertoires were released in a freely available public database intended as a resource for research on the immune response to SARS-CoV-2. Samples were obtained from the ongoing ImmuneRACE study (first 160 participants) and from about 1,300 subjects provided by 6 global collaborators. The sample metadata nearly always contained a de-identified subject ID, COVID-19 status, age in years and sex. Where available, HLA class I and class II types were taken from metadata supplied by the sample provider and were not determined by assay-based typing. General findings and caveats noted by the study authors: How much clinical and demographic metadata was included differed by source and by participant, and the metadata was provided uncurated.

TCRbeta CDR3 regions were amplified from genomic DNA by means of the immunoSEQ Assay, a bias-controlled multiplex PCR. From the authors' description of their analysis: The number of nucleated cells in each sample was estimated by amplification of reference gene primers within the assay. To quantify the absolute abundance of each unique TCRbeta CDR3 rearrangement, sequence reads were collapsed and filtered. For each sample, productive Simpson clonality was calculated as the square root of Simpson's diversity index over productive rearrangements. TCRdb provides this immuneACCESS table in a form limited to in-frame rearrangements. Some clones are lacking; in checked studies, under half of them reflect an unresolved V gene, and why the rest are absent is not known. D and trimming were read from the DNA, whereas the V and J calls and clone size are those reported in that table. The sample data list 250,000 to 400,000 clones, and 88% of these were observed just once. About 1.5% of the sample is taken by the ten largest.

One collaborating source in Seattle enrolled patients while the patients were actively infected and followed the patients over time throughout the course of disease. Collaborating institutions collected whole blood in K2EDTA tubes following their own protocols. Collaborator samples were shipped for TCRbeta analysis as frozen whole blood, isolated PBMCs, or DNA extracted from either sample type. Specimen: peripheral blood. Recombination connected TRBV12-1 to TRBJ2-2; TRBD2, the D gene given by the table, was not confirmed from the DNA. TRBV12-1 is shown as a pseudogene. The source is a woman in her thirties with COVID-19, enrolled during active disease. The DNA is as follows: TGTGCCAGCAGCTCCCCGATTGATCGGGGCACCGGGGAGCTGTTTTTT. Its protein is CASSSPIDRGTGELFF.